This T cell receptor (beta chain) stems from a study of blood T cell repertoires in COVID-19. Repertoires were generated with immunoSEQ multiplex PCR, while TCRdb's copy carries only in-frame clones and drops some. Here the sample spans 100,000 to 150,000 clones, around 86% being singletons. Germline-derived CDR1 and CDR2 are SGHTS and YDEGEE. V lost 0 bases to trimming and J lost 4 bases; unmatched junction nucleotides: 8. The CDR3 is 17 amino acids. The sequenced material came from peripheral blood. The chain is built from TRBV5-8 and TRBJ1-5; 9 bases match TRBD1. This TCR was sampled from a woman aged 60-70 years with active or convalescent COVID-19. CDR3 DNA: TGTGCCAGCAGCTTGGGGACCGAGACAGGGGGGAATCAGCCCCAGCATTTT. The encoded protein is CASSLGTETGGNQPQHF.